This T cell receptor beta chain was captured by sequencing in a study of T cell repertoires in cytomegalovirus infection (dated by TCRdb to about 2019). In the study overall: Because public TCR beta signatures pointed to carriage of CMV infection together with the matching HLA type, the HLA type of each donor mattered for the analysis. What the authors observed across the whole study: The ex vivo response was dominated by HLA-C-restricted CMV-specific TCR beta clonotypes, and the single most frequent clonotype in two of eight donors was supplied by these HLA-C-restricted clonotypes. Cumulative frequency of public TCR beta family members discriminated carriers of CMV infection plus the relevant HLA type in this cohort and an independent approximately 400-donor cohort.

A remark on this clonotype: The antigen this receptor binds is unknown. No clone much larger than this one lies a single base away; base qualities are absent.

The CDR3 sequence holds 13 residues, the cysteine and phenylalanine included. Only CDR3 DNA remains: 39 bases, in frame from the first base. CDR1 and CDR2 are read off the germline V gene as SQVTM and ANQGSEA. At the junction V is shortened by 6 bases and J by 2 bases, with 13 bases in between. Sequenced on an Illumina HiSeq 1500. Starting from the raw public reads, TCRdb applied fastp trimming at Q25, assembled clones with MiXCR and retained in-frame beta chains. Entries are consolidated by CDR3 protein sequence, retaining the most common genes and DNA. Present in this sample are fewer than 200,000 distinct CDR3 sequences, 13% to 15% of which were seen just once. The top ten constitute 20% to 30% of the sample.

The sequenced sample was PBMCs. The TCR sequence derives from a human donor in good health (CMV status not recorded). Some clones in this sample may be carry-over from other donors' samples. The chain couples TRBV29-1 to TRBJ1-1; TRBD1 is a possible D gene, resting on 5 matching bases. This receptor carries the CDR3 CSVAGRTNTEAFF. The DNA sequence follows: TGCAGCGTGGCGGGACGTACCAACACTGAAGCTTTCTTT.